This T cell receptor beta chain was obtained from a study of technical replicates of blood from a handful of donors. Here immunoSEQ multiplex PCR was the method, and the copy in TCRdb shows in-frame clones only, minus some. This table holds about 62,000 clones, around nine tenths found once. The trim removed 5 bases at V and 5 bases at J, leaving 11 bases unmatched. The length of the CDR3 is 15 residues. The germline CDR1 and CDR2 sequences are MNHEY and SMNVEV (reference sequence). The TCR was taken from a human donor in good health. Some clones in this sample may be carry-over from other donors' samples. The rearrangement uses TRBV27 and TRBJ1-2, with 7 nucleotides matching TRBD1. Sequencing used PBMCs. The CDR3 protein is CASSPQYRGPYGYTF. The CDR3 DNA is TGTGCCAGCAGTCCCCAATACAGGGGACCTTATGGCTACACCTTC.